Shown below are 10 T cell receptor beta chains from a single sample sequenced in a study of T cells after posttransplantation cyclophosphamide (dated by TCRdb to the mid-2010s). The method behind the library was the immunoSEQ multiplex PCR assay. TCRdb limited this immuneACCESS table to in-frame rearrangements with V and J called. A share of clones is missing; checked studies link under half to unresolved V genes, and the rest is unexplained. The sample features just over 25,000 clones, and none is a singleton. The ten most abundant clones make up 1.5% of the sample. The material sequenced was PBMCs. These receptors all stem from a man aged 50 to 59 in good health, CMV-negative, and a related stem cell transplant donor.

This clone was counted many times. V gene TRBV5-1 combines with J gene TRBJ2-1, with D perhaps TRBD1 (6 bases). The CDR3 loop spans 13 amino acids. V dropped 4 bases and J dropped 5 bases, with 10 bases sitting between them. CDR1 is SGHRS, CDR2 YFSETQ, per germline. In nucleotides, the CDR3 is TGCGCCAGCAGCCCGGGACAAAACAATGAGCAGTTCTTC. Its protein is CASSPGQNNEQFF.

Many counts were recorded for this clone. The chain joins TRBV10-1 to TRBJ2-5, with 12 bases matching TRBD2. The germline gives CDR1 WNHNN, CDR2 SYGVQD (reference sequence). Germline trimming cut 4 bases from V and 0 bases from J; bases unmatched to any gene: 3. The CDR3 covers 16 residues. The chain's CDR3 is CASSGRLAGDQETQYF. The CDR3 DNA is TGCGCCAGCAGTGGACGACTAGCGGGAGACCAAGAGACCCAGTACTTC.

This clone showed up many times. The chain carries TRBV5-1 and TRBJ1-1; 10 bases match TRBD1. Unmatched junction bases numbered 8, after V lost 3 bases and J lost 9 bases. This CDR3 spans 14 amino acids. Germline V CDR1 and CDR2: SGHRS, YFSETQ. The CDR3 sequence is CASSWGGTGDQAFF. CDR3 nucleotide sequence: TGCGCCAGCAGCTGGGGGGGGACAGGGGATCAAGCTTTCTTT. Variable domain in full (rest from reference TRBV5-1 and TRBJ1-1): KAGVTQTPRYLIKTRGQQVTLSCSPISGHRSVSWYQQTPGQGLQFLFEYFSETQRNKGNFPGRFSGRQFSNSRSEMNVSTLELGDSALYLCASSWGGTGDQAFFGQGTRLTVV.

This clone has a count of ten or more. This sequence joins TRBV2 and TRBJ2-3, with 13 positions matching TRBD2. The CDR3 runs to 16 residues. Trimming cost V 5 bases and J 4 bases; bases outside gene matches: 6. Germline lookup yields CDR1 SNHLY and CDR2 FYNNEI. Here the CDR3 reads CASSPRTSGGSDTQYF. The CDR3 DNA reads TGTGCCAGCAGTCCAAGGACTAGCGGGGGCTCAGATACGCAGTATTTT. Complete variable domain (other parts from reference TRBV2 and TRBJ2-3): EPEVTQTPSHQVTQMGQEVILRCVPISNHLYFYWYRQILGQKVEFLVSFYNNEISEKSEIFDDQFSVERPDGSNFTLKIRSTKLEDSAMYFCASSPRTSGGSDTQYFGPGTRLTVL.

This clone appeared a few times. The chain is built from TRBV5-1 and TRBJ1-6; TRBD1 is a possible D gene (6 bases). The CDR3 consists of 17 residues. The V gene lost 4 bases and the J gene lost 0 bases, with 14 bases spanning the gap. Germline lookup yields CDR1 SGHRS and CDR2 YFSETQ. DNA for the CDR3: TGCGCCAGCAGCCTTGGACAGCTTAGCTCCTATAATTCACCCCTCCACTTT. This translates into CASSLGQLSSYNSPLHF.

This clone was recorded at least ten times. The gene calls are TRBV28 and TRBJ1-1, with a weak D call TRBD1 (5 bases). Germline loops: CDR1 MDHEN, CDR2 SYDVKM. CDR3 size: 14 residues. V lost 6 bases, J lost 0 bases, and 11 bases lay in between. The CDR3 spells CASSREYMNTEAFF. The CDR3 DNA reads as TGTGCCAGCAGCAGGGAATATATGAACACTGAAGCTTTCTTT.

This clone showed up many times. This chain connects TRBV19 to TRBJ2-1, with 10 positions matching TRBD1. Germline loops: CDR1 LNHDA, CDR2 SQIVND (reference sequence). After removal of 7 bases from V and 5 bases from J, the junction contained 11 bases not matched to a gene. CDR3 length equals 16 residues. The chain's CDR3 is CASIQSGTGVNNEQFF. The CDR3 DNA sequence: TGTGCCAGTATCCAATCCGGGACAGGGGTAAACAATGAGCAGTTCTTC. Full variable domain (rest looked up from reference TRBV19 and TRBJ2-1): DGGITQSPKYLFRKEGQNVTLSCEQNLNHDAMYWYRQDPGQGLRLIYYSQIVNDFQKGDIAEGYSVSREKKESFPLTVTSAQKNPTAFYLCASIQSGTGVNNEQFFGPGTRLTVL.

The sample holds many counts of this clone. The chain is built from TRBV28 and TRBJ1-2, with 7 bases aligning to TRBD1. This CDR3 has 13 amino acids. The junction had 3 bases not matched to a gene; V was cut back by 6 bases and J by 2 bases. In germline, CDR1 is MDHEN, CDR2 SYDVKM. The CDR3 is CASRGQDNYGYTF. CDR3 bases: TGTGCCAGCAGAGGACAGGACAACTATGGCTACACCTTC.

This clone has a count of ten or more. This rearrangement joins TRBV7-9 to TRBJ2-7; 9 nucleotides align to TRBD1. Germline-derived CDR1 and CDR2 are SEHNR and FQNEAQ (reference sequence). The V gene end was trimmed by 5 bases and the J gene end by 3 bases; junction bases not matched to a gene: 5. The CDR3 length is 14 residues. The CDR3 DNA sequence: TGTGCCAGCAGCGCGGGACAGGGAGGCTACGAGCAGTACTTC. It specifies CASSAGQGGYEQYF.

This clone was counted ten times or more. This chain joins TRBV11-2 and TRBJ2-1; D ambiguous. The CDR3 is 16 residues long. Germline CDR1 reads SGHAT; CDR2 reads FQNNGV. The ends were cut back, 3 bases at V and 0 bases at J, with 12 bases in the middle. CDR3 coding DNA: TGTGCCAGCAGCTTCCGAGAATGGTCCTCCTACAATGAGCAGTTCTTC. This translates into CASSFREWSSYNEQFF.